The present TCR beta chain was sequenced within a study of blood T cells in healthy people across ages. Study-wide results and caveats: Observed TCR beta diversity per million T cells went down as age went up. This fall followed a roughly linear course with age.

A remark on this clonotype: Its antigen remains unidentified.

Together with a sample-barcoded 5' primer, a J-beta primer mix was included in a second PCR lasting about 6 to 12 cycles. Each of the cDNA molecules was tagged by a template-switch adaptor with 12 random nucleotides. MiXCR was run by TCRdb on the 5' RACE reads, yielding one entry per CDR3 protein. The repertoire includes about 800,000 distinct CDR3 sequences, around a quarter of them detected once, and roughly 3.8% sits in the top ten. A further study also used this sample, focusing on T cells of mothers and their children. As that report states: Related mother-child pairs shared slightly more overlap than unrelated pairs, but the difference was non-significant.

Sequencing was done on a sample of blood. The clonotype originates from a boy aged 5-17 years in good health.

CDR3 in DNA: TGCAGTGCTAGAGCGACAGGGAGTTTGGAAAAACTGTTTTTT. Its protein is CSARATGSLEKLFF. This sequence joins TRBV20-1 and TRBJ1-4; TRBD1 matches at 7 bases. The junction had 7 bases not matched to a gene; V was cut back by 1 base and J by 8 bases. The CDR3 has 14 amino acids. Looked up from germline, CDR1 is DFQATT and CDR2 is SNEGSKA (reference sequence).